The 16 T cell receptor beta chains below come from one sample, sequenced in a study of blood T cell repertoires in COVID-19. Generated by immunoSEQ multiplex PCR, the TCRdb table keeps only in-frame clones and is missing some. Of 100,000 to 120,000 clones listed, about 85% are singletons. Sequenced material: peripheral blood. The receptors stem from a woman aged 55-69 years with COVID-19, enrolled during active disease.

The chain combines TRBV6-5 with TRBJ1-5; D might be TRBD1 (6 bases). The CDR3 is 14 residues long. Trimming took 6 bases from V and 2 from J, leaving 11 bases between them. Germline V gene data show CDR1 as MNHEY and CDR2 as SVGAGI. The DNA for the CDR3 is TGTGCCAGCAGACAGGGTCTGGGCAATCAGCCCCAGCATTTT. Its protein is CASRQGLGNQPQHF.

This clone showed up just a few times. The chain carries TRBV18 and TRBJ1-2; D gene ambiguous. CDR1 and CDR2 (germline): KGHSH, LQKENI. V lost 3 bases, J lost 7 bases, and 9 bases lay in between. The CDR3 loop spans 12 amino acids. The CDR3 sequence is CASSPPGSGYTF. The DNA for the CDR3 is TGTGCCAGCTCACCCCCCGGGTCTGGCTACACCTTC.

This chain uses TRBV7-9 with TRBJ1-2, with D uncertain. Trimming shortened V by 1 base and J by 2 bases, and 5 bases separated the two germline ends. Per the germline V gene, CDR1 is SEHNR and CDR2 is FQNEAQ (reference sequence). This CDR3 region has 13 residues. CDR3 protein: CASSLERNYGYTF. The CDR3 coding sequence is TGTGCCAGCAGCTTAGAACGGAACTATGGCTACACCTTC.

V gene TRBV19 combines with J gene TRBJ2-5, with 12 bases that match TRBD1. The germline V gene encodes CDR1 LNHDA and CDR2 SQIVND (reference sequence). The CDR3 is 16 amino acids. V lost 1 base to trimming and J lost 4 bases; unmatched junction nucleotides: 4. The CDR3 region is CASSIVGDRGRETQYF. CDR3 in DNA: TGTGCCAGTAGTATAGTGGGGGACAGGGGGCGAGAGACCCAGTACTTC.

The chain has TRBV6-2 or TRBV6-3 and TRBJ2-6; D is possibly TRBD1 (5 bases). The V gene lost 5 bases and the J gene lost 2 bases, with 10 bases spanning the gap. Germline V gene data show CDR1 as MNHEY and CDR2 as SVGEGT. CDR3 length: 15 residues. The CDR3 loop is CASSPGLAGANVLTF. CDR3 nucleotide sequence: TGTGCCAGCAGTCCAGGGTTAGCTGGGGCCAACGTCCTGACTTTC.

This rearrangement joins TRBV19 to TRBJ2-1, with D tentatively TRBD1 (5 bases). The germline CDR1 and CDR2 sequences are LNHDA and SQIVND (reference sequence). The germline V and J ends were trimmed by 11 bases and 8 bases, with 19 bases remaining between them. The CDR3 has 13 amino acids. The CDR3 DNA sequence: TGTGCCTGCGAAGGGGCCCCTCCCCATGAGCAGTTCTTC. As protein: CACEGAPPHEQFF.

The table lists this clone with a count of one. The J gene is TRBJ2-1, the V gene TRBV4-3, with TRBD2 matching 8 bases. V trimming: 0 bases; J trimming: 7 bases; junction bases outside the gene matches: 8. The germline CDR1 and CDR2 sequences are LGHNA and YSLEER. The CDR3 is 16 residues long. CDR3 region: CASSQDEAGGQNEQFF. The CDR3 nucleotides read TGCGCCAGCAGCCAAGATGAGGCGGGGGGCCAGAATGAGCAGTTCTTC.

The chain is built from TRBV20-1 and TRBJ1-2; no reliable D call. Per germline, CDR1 DFQATT and CDR2 SNEGSKA (reference sequence). This CDR3 has 11 residues. With 8 bases removed from V and 6 bases from J, the gap between germline ends came to 13 bases. CDR3 amino acids: CSTWSGDGYTF. The CDR3 DNA sequence: TGCAGTACTTGGTCCGGGGATGGCTACACCTTC.

V is TRBV5-1 and J is TRBJ1-1; a weak D match, TRBD1 (5 bases). Germline CDR1 reads SGHRS; CDR2 reads YFSETQ. This CDR3 region has 14 residues. Trimming took 5 bases from V and 1 from J, leaving 12 bases between them. CDR3 amino acids: CASSPVGGNTEAFF. The CDR3 DNA reads as TGCGCCAGCAGTCCGGTCGGGGGGAACACTGAAGCTTTCTTT.

The chain joins TRBV6-1 to TRBJ1-5; possible D gene TRBD1, 5 bases. Trimming removed 0 bases at V and 3 bases at J, with 9 bases between. Germline lookup yields CDR1 MNHNS and CDR2 SASEGT. This CDR3 comprises 15 residues. CDR3 residues: CASSEAGALNQPQHF. In DNA form, the CDR3 reads TGTGCCAGCAGTGAAGCAGGGGCGCTCAATCAGCCCCAGCATTTT.

CDR3 protein: CASSLASGRYNEQFF. The CDR3 DNA reads TGTGCCAGCAGCTTAGCAAGCGGCAGATATAATGAGCAGTTCTTC. The genes are TRBV7-2 and TRBJ2-1; D is possibly TRBD2 (5 bases). The CDR3 contains 15 residues. V lost 0 bases and J lost 7, with 13 bases in between. The V gene's germline CDR1 is SGHTA and CDR2 FQGNSA.

The chain combines TRBV4-3 with TRBJ2-5; D perhaps matches TRBD2 (5 bases). This CDR3 contains 15 residues. Germline V gives CDR1 LGHNA, CDR2 YSLEER. Trimming took off 0 bases at V and 0 bases at J, with 8 bases between the two ends. As DNA, the CDR3 is TGCGCCAGCAGCCAAGAAACGGGATACCAAGAGACCCAGTACTTC. Translated: CASSQETGYQETQYF.

This chain links TRBV7-2 with TRBJ1-1; D uncertain. The V gene lost 1 base and the J gene lost 5 bases, with 8 bases spanning the gap. Looked up from germline, CDR1 is SGHTA and CDR2 is FQGNSA. This CDR3 has 13 amino acids. The CDR3 sequence is CASSLGTVTEAFF. The CDR3 DNA is TGTGCCAGCAGCTTAGGAACAGTGACTGAAGCTTTCTTT.

CDR3 sequence reads: CASSPGGTEAFF. In DNA form, the CDR3 reads TGTGCCAGCAGCCCCGGGGGGACTGAAGCTTTCTTT. The gene calls are TRBV7-9 and TRBJ1-1, with D perhaps matching TRBD1 (5 bases). The CDR3 is 12 amino acids. V gave up 5 bases and J gave up 5 bases, with 9 bases separating them. Germline assignment: CDR1 SEHNR and CDR2 FQNEAQ (reference sequence). Drawing the rest from reference TRBV7-9 and TRBJ1-1, the complete variable domain is DTGVSQNPRHKITKRGQNVTFRCDPISEHNRLYWYRQTLGQGPEFLTYFQNEAQLEKSRLLSDRFSAERPKGSFSTLEIQRTEQGDSAMYLCASSPGGTEAFFGQGTRLTVV.

In this sample, this clone turned up once. This chain joins TRBV15 and TRBJ2-7, with a tentative D call TRBD2 (6 bases). Germline CDR1 and CDR2: LNHNV and YYDKDF (reference sequence). The CDR3 is 13 residues long. The ends were cut back, 0 bases at V and 6 bases at J, with 9 bases in the middle. CDR3 coding DNA: TGTGCCACCAGCAGAGAGGAGGGACTCGAGCAGTACTTC. It codes for CATSREEGLEQYF.

CDR3 in DNA: TGTGCCAGCAGCTTAGACGTTGGCGGAAACTATGGCTACACCTTC. Amino acid sequence: CASSLDVGGNYGYTF. The V call is TRBV7-2, the J call TRBJ1-2; no clear D gene. Per germline, CDR1 SGHTA and CDR2 FQGNSA. The CDR3 length is 15 residues. The V and J ends lost 1 base and 2 bases respectively, with 11 bases between them. The whole variable domain, remainder taken from reference TRBV7-2 and TRBJ1-2, is GAGVSQSPSNKVTEKGKDVELRCDPISGHTALYWYRQSLGQGLEFLIYFQGNSAPDKSGLPSDRFSAERTGGSVSTLTIQRTQQEDSAVYLCASSLDVGGNYGYTFGSGTRLTVV.